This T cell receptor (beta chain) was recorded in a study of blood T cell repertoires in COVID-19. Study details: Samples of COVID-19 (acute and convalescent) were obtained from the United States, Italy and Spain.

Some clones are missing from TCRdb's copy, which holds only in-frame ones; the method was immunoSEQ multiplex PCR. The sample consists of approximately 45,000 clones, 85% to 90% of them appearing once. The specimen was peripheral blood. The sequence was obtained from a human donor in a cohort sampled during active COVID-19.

CDR3 bases: TGTGCCAGCAGCCTAGGACTAGCGGGAGTTTCCTACAATGAGCAGTTCTTC. Protein: CASSLGLAGVSYNEQFF. The V gene is TRBV5-5, the J gene TRBJ2-1; 13 bases match TRBD2. V shed 4 bases, J shed 1 base, and the junction held 5 bases outside the gene matches. CDR1 and CDR2 (germline): SGHKS, YYEKEE (reference sequence). This CDR3 comprises 17 residues. Based on the CDR3 plus reference TRBV5-5 and TRBJ2-1, the full variable domain is DAGVTQSPTHLIKTRGQQVTLRCSPISGHKSVSWYQQVLGQGPQFIFQYYEKEERGRGNFPDRFSARQFPNYSSELNVNALLLGDSALYLCASSLGLAGVSYNEQFFGPGTRLTVL.